The clone carrying this T cell receptor (beta chain) was recorded only once. Its specificity is not known. This sample was included in a study of shared clonotypes between healthy human individuals. Study at large: Per donor, CD8 memory used one plate, CD8 naive used two, CD4 memory used three and CD4 naive used three.

The CDR3 loop spans 15 amino acids. Germline V lookup: CDR1 MDHEN, CDR2 SYDVKM. Trimming cost V 6 bases and J 4 bases, with 16 bases left between them. As defined, naive CD8 cells were CD45RO-negative and positively selected for CCR7, with terminally differentiated effector memory CD45RA+ cells excluded. General study results and limits: What naive subsets generally showed was a larger estimated richness than memory subsets showed.

Genomic DNA (from each subset) was split evenly across several immunoSEQ plates. TCRdb's copy holds only in-frame clones and misses some; the assay was immunoSEQ multiplex PCR. The top ten hold roughly 1% of the sample, which has about 1,800,000 clones, about 95% seen once. The sequencing input was naive CD8+ T cells sorted from blood. The rearrangement links TRBV28 to TRBJ2-1; D might be TRBD2 (6 bases). The receptor comes from a man aged 18 to 30 in good health. DNA for the CDR3: TGTGCCAGCAGCCCGGGGACTTCGGCGTACAATGAGCAGTTCTTC. It translates to CASSPGTSAYNEQFF.